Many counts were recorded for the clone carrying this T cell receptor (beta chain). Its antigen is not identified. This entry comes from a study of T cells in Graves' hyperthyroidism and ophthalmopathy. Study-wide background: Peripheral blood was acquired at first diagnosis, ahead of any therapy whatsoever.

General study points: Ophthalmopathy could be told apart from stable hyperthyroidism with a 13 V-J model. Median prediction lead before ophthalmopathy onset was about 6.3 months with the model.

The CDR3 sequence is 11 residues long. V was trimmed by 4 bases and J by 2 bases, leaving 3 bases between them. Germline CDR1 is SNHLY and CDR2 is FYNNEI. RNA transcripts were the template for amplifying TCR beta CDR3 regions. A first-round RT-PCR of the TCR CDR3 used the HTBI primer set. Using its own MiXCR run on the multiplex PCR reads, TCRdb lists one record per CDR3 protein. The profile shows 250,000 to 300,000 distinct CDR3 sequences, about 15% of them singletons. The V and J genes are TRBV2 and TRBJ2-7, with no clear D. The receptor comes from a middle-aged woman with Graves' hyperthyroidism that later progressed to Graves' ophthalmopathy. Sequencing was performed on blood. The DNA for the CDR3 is TGTGCCAGCAGTGTGGCCTACGAGCAGTACTTC. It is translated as CASSVAYEQYF.